This T cell receptor (beta chain) was captured by sequencing in a study of cytomegalovirus exposure and HLA in healthy donors (dated by TCRdb to about 2017). With respect to the entire study: In an earlier analysis of some 550 of the donors, 250 to 350 Gb of sequence data and 90 million to 130 million unique TCR beta sequences from roughly 200 million T cells were reported. The study aimed to test whether signatures of past pathogen exposure could be identified by cataloging public T cell receptors. A later genetic analysis took genome-wide SNP genotypes for about 60% of the roughly 670 donors and used that subset as a discovery cohort. Rather than using new phenotypic data, the later analysis identified candidate immune exposures from TCR beta sequences and from how often those sequences occurred across donors. On average, around 230,000 unique TCR beta nucleotide sequences were sequenced per donor among about 400 genotyped donors of the cohort, with 15% to 20% of those sequences being non-productive. The number of typed donors differed by locus: about 620-640 for A, B, C, DRB1 and DQB1; 522 for DQA1; 600 to 610 for DPA1; and about 470 for DPB1. In an earlier analysis of more than 550 of the donors, high-throughput TCR beta sequencing was used to judge whether each TCR beta V gene segment behaved as functional or pseudogenic. Among the approximately 400 genotyped donors, approximately 77% belonged to the genetic ancestry cluster associated with self-reported Caucasian donors. A separate validation cohort of 100 to 150 different subjects was used in addition to the roughly 640-subject first cohort. An early release that covered about 600 HLA-typed donors contained around 300 gigabases of sequencing data and some 87 million unique TCR sequences. Every repertoire in the discovery cohort had been generated on one and the same sequencing platform. A later analysis re-analyzed previously published TCR beta repertoires from roughly 630 donors and added high-resolution HLA genotyping to study TCR occurrence patterns. The study combined high-throughput TCR immunosequencing, statistical association of individual TCRs with disease status, and machine learning to predict cytomegalovirus infection status. Alongside the repertoire data, information on donor age, sex, ethnicity and CMV serostatus was compiled. Four or five DR-DQ haplotypes were handled as single units for association and clustering, since linkage in the cohort was strong. The T cell repertoires of 670 or so subjects were profiled by immunosequencing and related to cytomegalovirus serostatus. Both class I and class II loci were covered by HLA typing, at four-digit resolution.

V is shortened by 5 bases, J by 1 base, and the region joining them spans 5 bases. Reading from cysteine to phenylalanine, the CDR3 counts 12 amino acids. CDR3 DNA only is kept here, 36 bases in frame from base 1. The germline V gene (reference sequence) gives CDR1 as SEHNR and CDR2 as FQNEAQ. Library prep was done by the immunoSEQ multiplex PCR assay. A mixture of 60 forward primers for TCR Vbeta segments and 13 reverse primers for TCR Jbeta segments was used in the multiplex PCR. Amplification of the CDR3 region of rearranged TCR beta genes was performed with a multiplex PCR assay on genomic DNA. The amplified TCR beta libraries were sequenced on the Illumina HiSeq System as 87-base-pair reads. The paper's processing steps were these. A later analysis counted tens of millions of unique TCR beta chains across the 670 or so repertoires, and some 11 million of these chains were shared by at least two donors. To remove PCR and sequencing errors, raw reads were error-corrected and collapsed into unique sequences using a nearest-neighbor algorithm that merged closely related sequences. V, D and J gene segments were assigned by aligning CDR3 sequences to IMGT reference sequences. For a sequence to be retained, at least a six-nucleotide match to both a V gene segment and a J gene segment was required. A rearrangement counted as productive if the CDR3 had no stop codons and remained in frame with V and J, and every other rearrangement counted as non-productive. CDR3 was defined by IMGT convention, running from the second conserved V-encoded cysteine to the conserved J-encoded phenylalanine. In an earlier analysis of 500 to 650 of the donors, sequences lacking an unambiguous match to a single V gene segment were excluded. In an earlier analysis of 587 of the donors, a V segment was called functional when productive rearrangements were above 56.7%, and segregating when the standard deviation between donors exceeded 5%. A statistical classification framework was built for diagnosing cytomegalovirus status from the catalog of TCR beta chain sequences. A later analysis assigned V and J genes by comparing TCR nucleotide sequences with IMGT/GENE-DB human TR gene sequences. Using the TCRdist pipeline, a later analysis assigned CDR3 sequences along with most-parsimonious VDJ recombination scenarios. In a later analysis, each TCR beta chain was defined by its CDR3 amino acid sequence together with its V-gene family, and reads without a unique V-gene family were excluded. In a later analysis, 550 to 650 highly shared, low-generation-probability nucleotide sequences were removed to address suspected cross-contamination and a sequencing artifact. In a later analysis, a clonal expansion index was calculated for each public chain from normalized within-repertoire ranks of inferred template counts. In a later analysis, generation probabilities were computed using a VDJ recombination model fitted to out-of-frame rearrangements, and the results were checked against IGoR. In a later analysis, TCR-TCR, TCR-HLA and TCR-CMV co-occurrence was scored with hypergeometric tests, and a repertoire-size bias correction was applied to TCR pairs. In a later analysis, false discovery rates were estimated by permuting HLA or CMV assignments 20 times. A later analysis grouped co-occurring TCRs with DBSCAN, adding TCRdist sequence similarity when clustering within HLA-allele-positive subsets. Co-occurrence clustering excluded repertoires with fewer than 30,000 or more than 120,000 public chains, plus five with anomalous nucleotide sharing. TCRdb re-hosts the immuneACCESS table, in-frame sequences only. Its copies lack some clones; in the studies checked, an unresolved V gene accounts for under half of them, and the cause for the rest is not known. The V and J calls and clone size come from that table; D and trimming were worked out from the DNA. For this sample the table gives 150,000 to 200,000 clones, of which 79% were detected only once. The ten largest clones add up to around 0.74% of the sample.

The study at large found these results: The presence/absence analyses assumed that sequencing depth was roughly uniform across donors, and that assumption may not be true. In the study, approximately 160 TCR beta chains were listed as associated with cytomegalovirus. The earlier analysis of nearly 600 of the donors excluded approximately 15 rarely observed V segments, including chromosome 9 orphons, because counts were too low. Most TCR sequences were seen in very few donors, while some public TCRs were found in many individuals. A further reported finding was that TCR beta sequences accurately predicted the HLA-A and HLA-B alleles for most subjects in the first cohort. A cluster of highly shared sequence variants was judged likely to represent a technical artifact of the sequencing pipeline. A later analysis found that TCR association rates varied across HLA loci, with DRB1 alleles showing the most associated TCRs and HLA-C alleles the fewest. Linkage disequilibrium might explain the correlated functional status among segregating V segments, but an unknown experimental factor could not be ruled out. Because HLA typing was missing for some donors at each locus, association tests included only the typed subset. Because the 87-base-pair reads could not distinguish some IMGT-functional V segments, including TRBV6-2 and TRBV6-3, those segments were excluded. In an earlier analysis of 587 of the donors, most TCR beta V segments were observed in productive rearrangements about 87% or about 30% of the time, broadly matching IMGT annotations. According to the authors, the approach could potentially be generalized to other disease states and immunological phenotypes. The only immune exposure information available for the cohort was CMV serostatus. When HLA alleles, especially DR and DQ, strongly co-occurred, attributing TCR associations to individual alleles was difficult. A few of the identified cytomegalovirus-associated TCR beta chains were confirmed in vitro to be specific for cytomegalovirus antigens. Compared with equally common non-associated chains, HLA-associated TCR beta chains in a later analysis were more clonally expanded and had lower generation probabilities. Cytomegalovirus status was reported to be diagnosed by the classifier with high specificity and sensitivity in both the original and validation cohorts. In this cohort, only TCR beta chains were sequenced, and detectable features were limited by the absence of alpha or paired-chain data. V-gene and J-gene trimming of TCR beta chains was associated with a missense DCLRE1C variant in a later genetic analysis, and the association was replicated in an independent cohort. Specific HLA alleles were associated with more than 15,000 TCR beta sequences at a false discovery rate of 0.05 in a later analysis. Several of the top co-occurrence clusters appeared to be linked to parvovirus B19, influenza, CMV and Epstein-Barr virus, according to a later analysis. According to a later genetic analysis, donors in an Asian-associated ancestry cluster had fewer N-insertions in productive TCRs than the approximately 650-donor mean. According to a later analysis, most CMV-associated TCR beta chains appeared to be HLA-restricted, and the HLA associations seemed to be driven largely by CMV exposure.

The cohort was made up of around 720 healthy bone marrow donors. At the time of sampling, every cohort member was nominally healthy, though immune exposures that went unrecorded were likely present. The donor tested CMV seronegative, placing the donor among the 350 or so seronegative members of the cohort. Every donor gave a peripheral blood sample, and the peripheral blood mononuclear cells from that sample were used for TCR beta sequencing. The Qiagen DNeasy Blood Extraction Kit was used to extract genomic DNA from the blood cell samples. About this clone: It has no known antigen specificity. No clone much larger than this one lies a single base away; base qualities are absent.

The specimen sequenced was PBMCs. The sequence was obtained from a woman aged 40 to 49 in good health and CMV-seronegative. The chain is assembled from TRBV7-9 and TRBJ1-1; the D segment cannot be called with confidence. The nucleotide sequence is TGTGCCAGCAGCCACAGGAACACTGAAGCTTTCTTT. Its protein product is CASSHRNTEAFF.